This TCR beta chain was sequenced during a study of T cell responses to AZD1222 COVID-19 vaccine. Study context: The analysis combined second doses at about 4 or about 12 weeks.

The germline V gene has CDR1 MNHEY and CDR2 SVGAGI. The CDR3 extends over 16 amino acids. After removal of 2 bases from V and 4 bases from J, the junction contained 10 bases not matched to a gene. Study-wide results and limits: Without day 14 samples, only post-peak T cell repertoires were studied. Spike as a whole was targeted by vaccine-associated CD4 TCRs, dominant at 160-218 and 743-854.

Here immunoSEQ multiplex PCR was the method, and the copy in TCRdb shows in-frame clones only, minus some. This table has some 64,000 clones, roughly 84% appearing once. As for this clone: Its antigen remains unidentified.

Specimen: peripheral blood, collected on day 0 of AZD1222 vaccination. The TCR comes from an adult in good health. The genes are TRBV6-5 and TRBJ1-2, with 7 bases that match TRBD1. The CDR3 protein is CASSYVKQGMPYGYTF. CDR3 DNA sequence: TGTGCCAGCAGTTACGTCAAACAGGGGATGCCCTATGGCTACACCTTC.